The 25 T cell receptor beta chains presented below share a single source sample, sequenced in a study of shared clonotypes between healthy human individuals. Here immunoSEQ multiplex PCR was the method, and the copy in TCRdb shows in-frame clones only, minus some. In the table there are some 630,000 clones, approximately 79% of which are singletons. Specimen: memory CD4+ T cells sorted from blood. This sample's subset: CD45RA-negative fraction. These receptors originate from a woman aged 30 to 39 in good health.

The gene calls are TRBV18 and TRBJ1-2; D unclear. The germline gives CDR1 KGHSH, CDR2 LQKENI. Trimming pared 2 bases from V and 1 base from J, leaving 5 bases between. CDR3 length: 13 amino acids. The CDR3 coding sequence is TGTGCCAGCTCACCAGCAGTTAACTATGGCTACACCTTC. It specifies CASSPAVNYGYTF.

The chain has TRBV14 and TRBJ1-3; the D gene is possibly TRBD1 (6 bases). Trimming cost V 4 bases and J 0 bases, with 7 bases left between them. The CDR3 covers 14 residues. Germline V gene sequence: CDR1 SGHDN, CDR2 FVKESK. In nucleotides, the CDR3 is TGTGCCAGCAGCCCGGGACACTCTGGAAACACCATATATTTT. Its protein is CASSPGHSGNTIYF.

DNA of the CDR3: TGTGCCAGCAGTTTAGAACTTTACTACGAGCAGTACTTC. Translating gives CASSLELYYEQYF. The chain is built from TRBV28 and TRBJ2-7; D not resolved. Germline-derived CDR1 and CDR2 are MDHEN and SYDVKM. This CDR3 has 13 residues. Between the trimmed V and J ends, which lost 2 bases and 3 bases, there was a span of 8 bases.

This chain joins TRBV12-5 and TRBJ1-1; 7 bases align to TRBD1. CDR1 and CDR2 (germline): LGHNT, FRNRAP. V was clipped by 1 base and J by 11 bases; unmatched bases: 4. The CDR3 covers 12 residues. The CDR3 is CASGLGQGRAFF. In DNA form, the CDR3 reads TGTGCTAGTGGTTTGGGACAGGGACGGGCTTTCTTT.

CDR3: CASSLGENQPQHF. The CDR3 DNA follows: TGTGCCAGCAGCTTGGGAGAGAATCAGCCCCAGCATTTT. The genes are TRBV5-4 and TRBJ1-5; D is unclear. The germline V gene encodes CDR1 SGHNT and CDR2 YYREEE (reference sequence). Trimming pared 0 bases from V and 4 bases from J, leaving 5 bases between. The CDR3 is 13 amino acids.

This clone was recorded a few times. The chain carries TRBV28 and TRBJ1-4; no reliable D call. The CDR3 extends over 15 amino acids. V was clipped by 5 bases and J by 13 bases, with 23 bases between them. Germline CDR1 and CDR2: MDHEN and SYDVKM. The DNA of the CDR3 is TGTGCCAGCAGTCCCCCCAGCCTGATGAGAAAAACACTGTTTTTT. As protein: CASSPPSLMRKTLFF.

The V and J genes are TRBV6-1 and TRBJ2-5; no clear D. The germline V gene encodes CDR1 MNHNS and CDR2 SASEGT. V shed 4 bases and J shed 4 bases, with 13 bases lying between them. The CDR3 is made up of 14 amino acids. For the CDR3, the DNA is TGTGCCAGCAGTGTAGGTTCCAAGGTAGAGACCCAGTACTTC. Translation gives CASSVGSKVETQYF.

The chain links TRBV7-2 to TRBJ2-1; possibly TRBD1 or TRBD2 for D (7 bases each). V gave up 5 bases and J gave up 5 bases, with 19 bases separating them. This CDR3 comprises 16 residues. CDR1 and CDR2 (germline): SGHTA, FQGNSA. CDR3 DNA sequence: TGTGCCAGCAGCCCAGGGGGGGGACTATTCAACAATGAGCAGTTCTTC. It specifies CASSPGGGLFNNEQFF. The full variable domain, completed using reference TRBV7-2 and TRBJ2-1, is GAGVSQSPSNKVTEKGKDVELRCDPISGHTALYWYRQSLGQGLEFLIYFQGNSAPDKSGLPSDRFSAERTGGSVSTLTIQRTQQEDSAVYLCASSPGGGLFNNEQFFGPGTRLTVL.

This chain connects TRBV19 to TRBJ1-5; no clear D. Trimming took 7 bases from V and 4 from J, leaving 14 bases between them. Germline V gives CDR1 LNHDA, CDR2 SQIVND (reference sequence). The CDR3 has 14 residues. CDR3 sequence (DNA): TGTGCCAGTATCGCACATGGAGAGAATCAGCCCCAGCATTTT. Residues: CASIAHGENQPQHF.

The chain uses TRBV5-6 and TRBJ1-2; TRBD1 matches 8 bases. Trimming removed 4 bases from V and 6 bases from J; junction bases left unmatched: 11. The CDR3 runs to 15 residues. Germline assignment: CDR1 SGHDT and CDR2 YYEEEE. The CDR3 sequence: CASSRFDRGVNGYTF. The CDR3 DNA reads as TGTGCCAGCAGCCGATTTGACAGGGGAGTCAATGGCTACACCTTC.

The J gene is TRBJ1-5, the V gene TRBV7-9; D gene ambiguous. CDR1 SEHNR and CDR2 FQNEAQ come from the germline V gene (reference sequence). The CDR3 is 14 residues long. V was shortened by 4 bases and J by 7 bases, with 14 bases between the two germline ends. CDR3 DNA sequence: TGTGCCAGCAGCTCGGGGAGGGCTCTCCAGCCCCAGCATTTT. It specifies CASSSGRALQPQHF.

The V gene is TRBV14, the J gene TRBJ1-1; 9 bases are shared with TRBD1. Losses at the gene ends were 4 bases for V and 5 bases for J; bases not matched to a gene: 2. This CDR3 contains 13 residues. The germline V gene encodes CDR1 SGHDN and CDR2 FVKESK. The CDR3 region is CASSLTGGTEAFF. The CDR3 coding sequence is TGTGCCAGCAGCCTGACAGGGGGAACTGAAGCTTTCTTT.

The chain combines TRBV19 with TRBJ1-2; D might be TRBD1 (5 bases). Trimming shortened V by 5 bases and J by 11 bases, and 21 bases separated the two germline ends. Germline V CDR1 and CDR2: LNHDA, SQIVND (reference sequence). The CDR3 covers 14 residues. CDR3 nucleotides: TGTGCCAGTAGTTCTTTCTCGGGGCCGGGAGAGTACACCTTC. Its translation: CASSSFSGPGEYTF.

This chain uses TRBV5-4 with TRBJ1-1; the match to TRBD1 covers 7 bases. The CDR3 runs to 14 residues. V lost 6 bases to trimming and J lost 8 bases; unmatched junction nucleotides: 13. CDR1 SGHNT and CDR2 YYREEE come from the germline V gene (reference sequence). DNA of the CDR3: TGTGCCAGCAACAACGAGGGGGCCCCGGGCGAAGCTTTCTTT. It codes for CASNNEGAPGEAFF.

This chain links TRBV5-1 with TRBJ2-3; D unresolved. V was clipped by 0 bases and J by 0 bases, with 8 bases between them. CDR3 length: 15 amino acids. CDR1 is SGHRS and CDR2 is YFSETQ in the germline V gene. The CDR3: CASSLGEVSTDTQYF. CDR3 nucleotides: TGCGCCAGCAGCTTGGGTGAAGTCAGCACAGATACGCAGTATTTT.

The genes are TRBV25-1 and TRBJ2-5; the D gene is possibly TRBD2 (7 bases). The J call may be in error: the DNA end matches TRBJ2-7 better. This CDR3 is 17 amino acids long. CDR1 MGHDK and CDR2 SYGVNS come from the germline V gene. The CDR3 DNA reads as TGTGCCAGCAGTGAATTAGGGGGTCGCGGGAGCTGGAACGAGCAGTACTTC. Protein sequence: CASSELGGRGSWNEQYF.

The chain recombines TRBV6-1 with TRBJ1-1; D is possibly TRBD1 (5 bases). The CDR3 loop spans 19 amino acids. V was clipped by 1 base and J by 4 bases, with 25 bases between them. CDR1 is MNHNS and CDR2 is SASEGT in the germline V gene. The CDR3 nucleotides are TGTGCCAGCAGTGAAGGAATAGGACGGAACCCGGGGGACGGCACTGAAGCTTTCTTT. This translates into CASSEGIGRNPGDGTEAFF.

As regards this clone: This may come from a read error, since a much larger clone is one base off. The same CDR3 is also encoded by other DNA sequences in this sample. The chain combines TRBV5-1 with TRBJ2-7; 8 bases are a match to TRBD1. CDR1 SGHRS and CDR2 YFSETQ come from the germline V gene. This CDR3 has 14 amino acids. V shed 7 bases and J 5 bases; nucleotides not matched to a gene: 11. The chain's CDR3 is CASAERGTGNEQYF. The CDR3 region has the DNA TGCGCCAGCGCTGAACGCGGGACAGGCAACGAGCAGTACTTC.

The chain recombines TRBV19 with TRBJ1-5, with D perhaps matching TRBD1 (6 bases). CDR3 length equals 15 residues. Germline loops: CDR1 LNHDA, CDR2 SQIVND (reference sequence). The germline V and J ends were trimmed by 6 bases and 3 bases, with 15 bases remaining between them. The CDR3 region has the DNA TGTGCCAGTAGCCTCCTGGACAGTGCCAATCAGCCCCAGCATTTT. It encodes CASSLLDSANQPQHF.

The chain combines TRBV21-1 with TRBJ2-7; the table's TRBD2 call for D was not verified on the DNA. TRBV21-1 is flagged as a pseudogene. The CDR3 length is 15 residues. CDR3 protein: CASSIGRGDSYEQYF. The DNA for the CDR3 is TGTGCCAGCAGTATAGGGAGGGGAGACTCCTACGAGCAGTACTTC.

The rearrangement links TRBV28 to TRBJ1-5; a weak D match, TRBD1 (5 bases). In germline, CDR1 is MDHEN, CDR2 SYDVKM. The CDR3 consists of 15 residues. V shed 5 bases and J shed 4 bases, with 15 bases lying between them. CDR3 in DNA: TGTGCCAGCAGTACCGGGACTTGGGGGAATCAGCCCCAGCATTTT. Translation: CASSTGTWGNQPQHF.

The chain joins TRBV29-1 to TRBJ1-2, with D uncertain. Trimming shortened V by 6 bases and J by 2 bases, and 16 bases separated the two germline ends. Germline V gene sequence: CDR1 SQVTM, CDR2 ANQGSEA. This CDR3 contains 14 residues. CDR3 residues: CSVAGGFGNYGYTF. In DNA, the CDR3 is TGCAGCGTCGCGGGCGGGTTCGGAAACTATGGCTACACCTTC.

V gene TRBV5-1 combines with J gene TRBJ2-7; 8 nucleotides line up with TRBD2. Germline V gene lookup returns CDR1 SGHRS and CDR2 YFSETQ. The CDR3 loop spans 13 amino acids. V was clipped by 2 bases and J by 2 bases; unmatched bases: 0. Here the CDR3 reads CASSLLAAYEQYF. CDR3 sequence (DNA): TGCGCCAGCAGCTTACTAGCGGCCTACGAGCAGTACTTC. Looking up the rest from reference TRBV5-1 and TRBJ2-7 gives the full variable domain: KAGVTQTPRYLIKTRGQQVTLSCSPISGHRSVSWYQQTPGQGLQFLFEYFSETQRNKGNFPGRFSGRQFSNSRSEMNVSTLELGDSALYLCASSLLAAYEQYFGPGTRLTVT.

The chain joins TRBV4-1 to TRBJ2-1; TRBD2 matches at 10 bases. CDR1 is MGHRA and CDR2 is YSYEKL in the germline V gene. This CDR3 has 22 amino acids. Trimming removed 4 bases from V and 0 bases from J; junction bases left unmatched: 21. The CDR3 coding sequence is TGCGCCAGCAGCCCCGCCTATACCGGGACTAGCGTCCGTCTTAGCTCCTACAATGAGCAGTTCTTC. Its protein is CASSPAYTGTSVRLSSYNEQFF.

DNA for the CDR3: TGCGCCAGCAGTTTGGGACAGGGAGGCGAGCAGTACTTC. Residues: CASSLGQGGEQYF. V gene TRBV10-1 combines with J gene TRBJ2-7, with TRBD1 matching over 9 bases. Germline CDR1 reads WNHNN; CDR2 reads SYGVQD (reference sequence). The CDR3 totals 13 residues. J was trimmed by 6 bases and V by 5 bases; bases with no gene match: 5.